This note documents a single T cell receptor (beta chain) sequence. Its antigen is currently unknown. Sequencing used immunoSEQ multiplex PCR; TCRdb keeps in-frame clones, though not all of them. In the table there are roughly 2.5 million clones, over 85% of which are singletons. This sample was included in a study of shared clonotypes between healthy human individuals. Points from the study as a whole: Roughly 5% of naive CD4 clonotypes were shared across four donors.

CDR3 length: 17 residues. Germline lookup yields CDR1 ENHRY and CDR2 SYGVKD. The V and J ends lost 0 bases and 0 bases respectively, with 12 bases between them. The clonotype was recovered from a young man in good health. This chain links TRBV10-3 with TRBJ2-1; D may be TRBD1 (6 bases). The material sequenced was naive CD4+ T cells sorted from blood. As to subset: CD45RA+ positively selected. CDR3 in amino acids: CAISESWGQSSYNEQFF. DNA for the CDR3: TGTGCCATCAGTGAGTCGTGGGGACAAAGCTCCTACAATGAGCAGTTCTTC.